This T cell receptor beta chain was sequenced during a study of molecular identifiers for immune sequencing clone quantification. Study-level background: Five portions were made in replicates from RNA of roughly 20,000 or 100,000 naive CD8 cells, and four underwent sequencing.

In germline, CDR1 is LNHDA, CDR2 SQIVND (reference sequence). This CDR3 contains 14 residues. Trimming pared 7 bases from V and 8 bases from J, leaving 18 bases between. Sorted inputs of about 19,000 to 1,100,000 cells, with 10%, 30% or 50% RNA, yielded naive CD8 libraries. Isolation of naive CD8 T cells was achieved by sorting on a CD8+CD4-CCR7+CD45RA+ phenotype. In preparing bulk TCR libraries, previously described methods and listed TCR primers were used. TCRdb fed the PCR reads into MiXCR, producing one record per CDR3 protein. The data show 550,000 to 750,000 distinct CDR3 sequences, 15% to 20% seen once.

This sequence was found in a human donor in good health. Some libraries in this study had Jurkat cell RNA spiked in. The sample comprised naive CD8+ T cells from blood, with Jurkat cell RNA spiked in. Sample subset: FACS-sorted CD8+CD4-CCR7+CD45RA+ naive T cells. The gene calls are TRBV19 and TRBJ1-5, with a weak D call TRBD1 (5 bases). This CDR3 is CASTIGSGDEPQHF. In DNA form, the CDR3 reads TGTGCCAGTACCATTGGATCGGGGGATGAGCCCCAGCATTTT.